Listed below are T cell receptor beta chains from one sample, sequenced in a study of early T cells in non-severe SARS-CoV-2 infection. TCRdb re-analysed the 5' RACE reads in MiXCR, keeping a single row per CDR3 protein. The profile covers some 52,000 distinct CDR3 sequences, with around 8% appearing a single time and 8.5% to 10% taken by the ten largest. What was sequenced was whole blood. These receptors were taken from an adult who was a healthcare worker with PCR-confirmed SARS-CoV-2 infection or an uninfected control (not recorded which). CDR3s include the opening cysteine and the closing phenylalanine or tryptophan. The order of the fields is V gene, clone size, D gene, J gene, CDR3 DNA, CDR3 protein. A D gene is named only where the DNA matches it firmly. Rows give clone size only sometimes, using once, few, many, or a class for an expanded clone.

>TRBV7-3|NA|TRBD2|TRBJ2-1
TGTGCCAGCAGCGCCGCGGGGGGTGAGAGTGAGCAGTTCTTC
CASSAAGGESEQFF
>TRBV5-6|NA|NA|TRBJ2-3
TGTGCCAGCAGCCCGGGAGCGGGACAGACAACAGATACGCAGTATTTT
CASSPGAGQTTDTQYF
>TRBV7-2|few|TRBD1|TRBJ1-2
TGTGCCAGCAGCTGGAGACAGGGTGGCGGCTACACCTTC
CASSWRQGGGYTF
>TRBV28|few|NA|TRBJ1-2
TGTGCCAGCAGCCGAGATAAAGGTGGCTACACCTTC
CASSRDKGGYTF
>TRBV12-3/TRBV12-4|NA|NA|TRBJ1-2
TGTGCCAGCAGTTTATGGGCAGGGTCTAACTATGGCTACACCTTC
CASSLWAGSNYGYTF
>TRBV4-2|few|TRBD1|TRBJ2-2
TGTGCCAGCAGCCCGGACAGGGGGCGTCCGAACACCGGGGAGCTGTTTTTT
CASSPDRGRPNTGELFF
>TRBV24-1|many|NA|TRBJ2-7
TGTGCCACCAGTGATTACCCTCCCCGGGCGGTATCCTACGAGCAGTACTTC
CATSDYPPRAVSYEQYF
>TRBV11-3|NA|NA|TRBJ2-1
TGTGCCAGCAGTTCCCGGGAACCGCCCTACAACAATGAGCAGTTCTTC
CASSSREPPYNNEQFF
>TRBV6-6|NA|TRBD1|TRBJ2-3
TGTGCCAGCAGTTACACCTTCCGGACAGGGGGCAGTGATACGCAGTATTTT
CASSYTFRTGGSDTQYF
>TRBV7-2|many|TRBD2|TRBJ2-5
TGTGCCAGCAGCCCGGATTCTAGCGGGACTTCCCCGGCGGAGACCCAGTACTTC
CASSPDSSGTSPAETQYF
>TRBV6-4|many|TRBD2|TRBJ2-5
TGTGCCAGCAGTGACTCAGCGGGGGGGCCAGAGACCCAGTACTTC
CASSDSAGGPETQYF
>TRBV5-1|many|TRBD1|TRBJ2-1
TGCGCCAGCAGCCAAGAAGGGACAGGGAAGAATGAGCAGTTCTTC
CASSQEGTGKNEQFF
>TRBV5-5|few|NA|TRBJ1-1
TGTGCCAGCAGCGCCTACAGAGGGCTAGGCACTGAAGCTTTCTTT
CASSAYRGLGTEAFF
>TRBV10-3|few|TRBD1|TRBJ2-1
TGTGCCATCAGGCCGGACAGGGCGGATGAGCAGTTCTTC
CAIRPDRADEQFF
>TRBV7-2|many|NA|TRBJ1-5
TGTGCCAGCAGCTTAGTGCAGCCCAATCAGCCCCAGCATTTT
CASSLVQPNQPQHF
>TRBV6-2/TRBV6-3|few|NA|TRBJ1-2
TGTGCCAGCAGTCTCAGGATGGATGGCTACACCTTC
CASSLRMDGYTF
>TRBV28|few|TRBD2|TRBJ2-7
TGTGCCAGCAGTTCCCCTTGGGCTAGCGGGACGTACGAGCAGTACTTC
CASSSPWASGTYEQYF
>TRBV27|NA|TRBD2|TRBJ2-1
TGTGCCAGCAGTTTAGGACTAGCGGCCAGTGAGCAGTTCTTC
CASSLGLAASEQFF
>TRBV3-1|NA|NA|TRBJ2-5
TGTGCCAGCAGCCAATCAGGGGAAGAGACCCAGTACTTC
CASSQSGEETQYF
>TRBV6-5|NA|TRBD1|TRBJ2-1
TGTGCCAGCAGCCTCGGACAGGGAGGTACCTACAATGAGCAGTTCTTC
CASSLGQGGTYNEQFF
>TRBV4-1|few|NA|TRBJ2-1
TGCGCCAGCAGCCAATTTTCTCTCAATGAGCAGTTCTTC
CASSQFSLNEQFF
>TRBV9|many|NA|TRBJ2-3
TGTGCCAGCAGCACCCAGGTCGGGGCCACAGATACGCAGTATTTT
CASSTQVGATDTQYF
>TRBV29-1|many|TRBD2|TRBJ2-3
TGCAGCGTTGAGGCTAGCGGCGGTACGCAGTATTTT
CSVEASGGTQYF
>TRBV9|few|NA|TRBJ2-7
TGTGCCAGCAGCGTAGACCCCCACACGGGTCGGGACGAGCAGTACTTC
CASSVDPHTGRDEQYF
>TRBV6-1|many|TRBD1|TRBJ2-7
TGTGCCAGCGAGGACAGGGGCGTCGAGCAGTACTTC
CASEDRGVEQYF
>TRBV11-1|few|NA|TRBJ2-7
TGTGCCAGCAGCTTTTACAAGGGACCCTACGAGCAGTACTTC
CASSFYKGPYEQYF
>TRBV12-3/TRBV12-4|many|NA|TRBJ2-1
TGTGCCAGTTCAGGGACTGGGAGCCACAATGAGCAGTTCTTC
CASSGTGSHNEQFF
>TRBV10-2|few|TRBD2|TRBJ2-7
TGCGCCAGCAGTGAGTTCGGCGACGGGACTAGCGGACTCTACGAATGGCAGTACTTC
CASSEFGDGTSGLYEWQYF
>TRBV3-1|many|NA|TRBJ1-6
TGTGCCAGCAGCCAAGAGGGGTGGGGCAATTCACCCCTCCACTTT
CASSQEGWGNSPLHF
>TRBV3-1|few|NA|TRBJ1-2
TGTGCCAGCAGCCATCTTCCAAGGGGCTACACCTTC
CASSHLPRGYTF
>TRBV11-2|NA|NA|TRBJ2-6
TGTGCCAGCAGCTTACGGGCCAACGTCCTGACTTTC
CASSLRANVLTF
>TRBV4-2|many|NA|TRBJ1-3
TGTGCCAGCAGCCAAGATGGCAGGTTAGGAAACACCATATATTTT
CASSQDGRLGNTIYF
>TRBV12-3/TRBV12-4|many|NA|TRBJ2-1
TGTGCCAGCAGTTTAGCGGAGTTCTACAATGAGCAGTTCTTC
CASSLAEFYNEQFF
>TRBV7-3|many|NA|TRBJ1-3
TGTGCCAGCAGCCCTCAGAGCTCTGGAAACACCATATATTTT
CASSPQSSGNTIYF
>TRBV29-1|few|NA|TRBJ2-7
TGCAGCACCTCCCGGGACGGCTCCGAGCAGTACTTC
CSTSRDGSEQYF
>TRBV12-3/TRBV12-4|many|NA|TRBJ1-1
TGTGCCAGCAGTCCAAACAGGGTTACTGCTTTCTTT
CASSPNRVTAFF
>TRBV7-6|many|NA|TRBJ2-1
TGTGCCAGCAGCTTAGCGGGAGGTGGGGGTAATGAGCAGTTCTTC
CASSLAGGGGNEQFF
>TRBV27|many|NA|TRBJ1-3
TGTGCCAGCAGCAAGCTCGCCTCTGGAAACACCATATATTTT
CASSKLASGNTIYF
>TRBV29-1|many|TRBD1|TRBJ2-4
TGCAGCGTTGAACCCGGACAGGGCGCCAAAAACATTCAGTACTTC
CSVEPGQGAKNIQYF
>TRBV10-3|few|NA|TRBJ1-1
TGTGCCATCAGTAAACAGGACACTGAAGCTTTCTTT
CAISKQDTEAFF
>TRBV25-1|many|NA|TRBJ1-5
TGTGCCAGCAGTCAACTCGGGGCTCAGCCCCAGCATTTT
CASSQLGAQPQHF
>TRBV19|many|TRBD2|TRBJ2-1
TGTGCCAGTAGTAGGGCAGCGGGAGGGCTCAATGAGCAGTTCTTC
CASSRAAGGLNEQFF
>TRBV3-1|few|TRBD1|TRBJ2-3
TGTGCCAGCAGCCAAGCTAGGACAGGGGCAGATACGCAGTATTTT
CASSQARTGADTQYF
>TRBV7-3|many|TRBD2|TRBJ2-1
TGTGCCAGCAGCTTAAACCCCCGCAGCGGGGGGGCCTATGAGCAGTTCTTC
CASSLNPRSGGAYEQFF
>TRBV7-2|many|TRBD1|TRBJ2-5
TGTGCCAGCAGCTTGGGACAGGTATCAGAGACCCAGTACTTC
CASSLGQVSETQYF
>TRBV18|NA|NA|TRBJ2-7
TGTGCCAGCTCACCACAACTGAGCTCCTACGAGCAGTACTTC
CASSPQLSSYEQYF
>TRBV7-9|few|TRBD2|TRBJ2-1
TGTGCCAGCAGCCCGAGACTAGCGGGAAGGCACAATGAGCAGTTCTTC
CASSPRLAGRHNEQFF
>TRBV6-2/TRBV6-3|NA|NA|TRBJ1-1
TGTGCCAGCAGTGACAATGTCATGAACACTGAAGCTTTCTTT
CASSDNVMNTEAFF
>TRBV11-2|few|NA|TRBJ1-1
TGTGCCAGCAGCAACCGACAGGACAGCAAAGCTTTCTTT
CASSNRQDSKAFF
>TRBV13|many|NA|TRBJ2-3
TGTGCCAGCAGCCCCCCGGGACCCCCTCCTAGCACAGATACGCAGTATTTT
CASSPPGPPPSTDTQYF
>TRBV12-3/TRBV12-4|NA|NA|TRBJ2-1
TGTGCCAGCAGTCCTGACCGGGGCCCCAATGAGCAGTTCTTC
CASSPDRGPNEQFF
>TRBV7-9|many|TRBD1|TRBJ1-2
TGTGCCAGCAGCTTAGAGGGGGCAAACTATGGCTACACCTTC
CASSLEGANYGYTF
>TRBV7-9|NA|TRBD2|TRBJ2-2
TGTGCCAGCAGGCAATCTAGCGGGACGAACACCGGGGAGCTGTTTTTT
CASRQSSGTNTGELFF